This T cell receptor beta chain was recovered during a study of blood T cell repertoires in COVID-19. TCRdb keeps only in-frame clones here, not all; method: immunoSEQ multiplex PCR. Of 200,000 to 250,000 clones listed, around 82% are singletons. The CDR3 loop spans 13 amino acids. The J segment lost 2 bases and the V segment lost 7 bases, leaving 3 bases of the junction unmatched. The TCR sequence derives from an older woman with acute or convalescent COVID-19. The sequencing input was peripheral blood. The chain employs TRBV12-3 or TRBV12-4 and TRBJ2-3; TRBD2 matches 7 bases. The CDR3 protein is CASTGTNTDTQYF. For the CDR3, the DNA is TGTGCCAGCACCGGGACTAACACAGATACGCAGTATTTT.